The 10 T cell receptor beta chains reported below all come from one sample, sequenced in a study of cytomegalovirus exposure and HLA in healthy donors. This PCR relied on a set of 60 Vbeta primers and 13 Jbeta primers. The data were produced by immunoSEQ multiplex PCR, yet TCRdb's version contains in-frame clones alone and is incomplete. The sample includes approximately 170,000 clones, 80% to 90% of them seen just once. Sample: PBMCs. Receptor source: a male donor in good health and CMV-seronegative.

CDR3 DNA: TGTGCCAGCAGTGAAAGTAGGGGGGGAGTTGACGAGCAGTACTTC. This encodes CASSESRGGVDEQYF. V usage is TRBV6-1 and J usage is TRBJ2-7; D possibly corresponds to TRBD2 (7 bases). V was shortened by 2 bases and J by 5 bases, with 16 bases between the two germline ends. CDR1 is MNHNS and CDR2 is SASEGT in the germline V gene. This CDR3 comprises 15 residues.

This rearrangement joins TRBV2 to TRBJ2-7, with 8 bases matching TRBD2. The CDR3 length is 16 residues. Germline CDR1 and CDR2: SNHLY and FYNNEI. V shed 4 bases, J shed 6 bases, and the junction held 14 bases outside the gene matches. The CDR3 loop reads CASSGLVQAGVSEQYF. The CDR3 DNA sequence: TGTGCCAGCAGTGGGCTGGTTCAAGCGGGAGTAAGCGAGCAGTACTTC.

This clone turned up a few times. The chain has TRBV2 and TRBJ1-5; no clear D. V was cut by 2 bases and J by 7 bases, with 6 bases left in between. The CDR3 is 12 amino acids. Germline CDR1 and CDR2: SNHLY and FYNNEI. The CDR3 loop is CASSELSQPQHF. In nucleotides, the CDR3 is TGTGCCAGCAGTGAATTATCGCAGCCCCAGCATTTT.

This sequence joins TRBV6-6 and TRBJ2-1, with TRBD2 matching 11 bases. Germline CDR1 is MNHNY and CDR2 is SVGAGI (reference sequence). The length of the CDR3 is 16 residues. Unmatched junction bases numbered 9, after V lost 5 bases and J lost 6 bases. Written as DNA, the CDR3 is TGTGCCAGCAGTAAACAGACTAGCGGGGCAATCAATGAGCAGTTCTTC. This gives the protein CASSKQTSGAINEQFF.

The chain has TRBV27 and TRBJ2-7, with 7 bases lining up with TRBD1. This CDR3 has 14 amino acids. V shed 6 bases and J 3 bases; nucleotides not matched to a gene: 8. Germline CDR1 MNHEY, CDR2 SMNVEV (reference sequence). CDR3 nucleotides: TGTGCCAGCAGCCAACCGGGACAGATCTACGAGCAGTACTTC. Protein product: CASSQPGQIYEQYF.

This rearrangement joins TRBV15 to TRBJ2-3; 11 positions agree with TRBD2. V dropped 1 base and J dropped 6; count of bases not matched to a gene: 6. This CDR3 has 16 residues. CDR1 is LNHNV and CDR2 is YYDKDF in the germline V gene (reference sequence). The CDR3: CATSRGVAGGPDTQYF. DNA for the CDR3: TGTGCCACCAGCAGAGGGGTAGCGGGGGGGCCGGATACGCAGTATTTT. Using reference TRBV15 and TRBJ2-3 for the parts outside the CDR3, the full variable domain is DAMVIQNPRYQVTQFGKPVTLSCSQTLNHNVMYWYQQKSSQAPKLLFHYYDKDFNNEADTPDNFQSRRPNTSFCFLDIRSPGLGDTAMYLCATSRGVAGGPDTQYFGPGTRLTVL.

The V call is TRBV6-1, the J call TRBJ2-1; TRBD2 agrees at 13 bases. The V segment lost 6 bases and the J segment 8 bases; nucleotides outside the gene matches: 4. Germline V gene sequence: CDR1 MNHNS, CDR2 SASEGT. This CDR3 has 14 amino acids. This CDR3 reads CASRTSGRADEQFF. The CDR3 DNA sequence: TGTGCCAGCAGAACTAGCGGGAGGGCCGATGAGCAGTTCTTC.

The chain has TRBV25-1 and TRBJ2-6; TRBD1 is a possible D gene (5 bases). The CDR3 spans 15 residues. Trimming pared 5 bases from V and 0 bases from J, leaving 8 bases between. Germline lookup yields CDR1 MGHDK and CDR2 SYGVNS. The CDR3 DNA is TGTGCCAGCAGTAAAGACAGCTCTGGGGCCAACGTCCTGACTTTC. Its protein product is CASSKDSSGANVLTF.

This chain links TRBV18 with TRBJ1-1; no reliable D call. CDR3 length: 12 amino acids. Trimming removed 5 bases from V and 2 bases from J, with 6 bases in between. Germline V CDR1 and CDR2: KGHSH, LQKENI. The CDR3 nucleotides are TGTGCCAGCTCAGCCACAAACACTGAAGCTTTCTTT. Protein: CASSATNTEAFF.

The CDR3 nucleotides read TGTGCCAGCAGCAGAGCGGGGGGGACCACAGATACGCAGTATTTT. Translating gives CASSRAGGTTDTQYF. The J gene is TRBJ2-3, the V gene TRBV21-1; the D call TRBD2 from the table was never checked on the DNA. TRBV21-1 is termed a pseudogene. This CDR3 region has 15 residues.